Below, one T cell receptor (beta chain) is given with its context. Its antigen is unknown. The sample is drawn from a study of cytomegalovirus exposure and HLA in healthy donors. This CDR3 has 18 residues. V was pared by 1 base and J by 0 bases, with 16 bases between. Germline CDR1 is SGHTA and CDR2 is FQGNSA. Points from the study as a whole: The analysis excluded some indistinguishable V segments, including TRBV6-2 and TRBV6-3. There were a few CMV-associated chains whose specificity for CMV antigens was confirmed in vitro. By a later analysis, the bulk of CMV-associated TCR beta chains appeared HLA-restricted.

Both 60 Vbeta primers and 13 Jbeta primers went into the PCR. TCRdb's table, derived via immunoSEQ multiplex PCR, lists solely in-frame clones and lacks some. Found here are more than 100,000 clones, around 72% of them singletons; the top ten hold 4.2%. This chain joins TRBV7-2 and TRBJ2-1; D is possibly TRBD2 (7 bases). The sequenced sample consisted of PBMCs. The TCR comes from a man aged 50 to 59 in good health and CMV-seropositive. The CDR3 DNA sequence: TGTGCCAGCAGCTTAGGGGGGCCTAGCGGATCCTCCTACAATGAGCAGTTCTTC. It yields the protein CASSLGGPSGSSYNEQFF.